The 30 T cell receptor beta chains below come from one sample, sequenced in a study of human T cells and chemical hapten exposure. Time point described: pre-sensitization, week 0. As to treatment: therapeutic diphenylcyclopropenone sensitization with weekly scalp DPC. TCRdb re-called the RACE reads with MiXCR, one entry per CDR3 protein. The sample contains a few hundred thousand distinct CDR3 sequences, around 5.5% of which appear only once. This specimen was whole blood, taken in connection with sensitization to the hapten diphenylcyclopropenone (DPC). The receptors stem from a woman between 18 and 30 years old with alopecia areata. Some clones in this sample may be carry-over from other donors' samples.

This chain connects TRBV24-1 to TRBJ2-2; no clear D. Per germline, CDR1 KGHDR and CDR2 SFDVKD. V was pared by 7 bases and J by 4 bases, with 6 bases between. The CDR3 sequence is 12 residues long. CDR3: CATSQLTGELFF. In nucleotides, the CDR3 is TGTGCCACCAGCCAGCTCACCGGGGAGCTGTTTTTT.

CDR3 in DNA: TGTGCCAGCTCACCAGACAAGCACGGCAATCAGCCCCAGCATTTT. This sequence encodes CASSPDKHGNQPQHF. The chain joins TRBV18 to TRBJ1-5; D is undetermined. Germline lookup yields CDR1 KGHSH and CDR2 LQKENI. Trimming cost V 2 bases and J 2 bases, with 10 bases left between them. The CDR3 length is 15 residues.

The sample holds a few counts of this clonotype. The chain recombines TRBV7-6 with TRBJ2-5; D is ambiguous. Germline V gene data show CDR1 as SGHVS and CDR2 as FNYEAQ. Between the trimmed V and J ends, which lost 3 bases and 3 bases, there was a span of 5 bases. The CDR3 runs 12 residues. The CDR3 DNA sequence: TGTGCCAGCAGCTTCCGGGAAGAGACCCAGTACTTC. This sequence encodes CASSFREETQYF.

This clonotype occurred many times. This sequence joins TRBV20-1 and TRBJ1-1; D remains unclear. Trimming stripped 1 base from V and 4 bases from J, with 7 bases between. The germline V gene encodes CDR1 DFQATT and CDR2 SNEGSKA (reference sequence). This CDR3 has 12 residues. The CDR3 sequence is CSARVSSTEAFF. In DNA, the CDR3 is TGCAGTGCTAGAGTTAGTAGCACTGAAGCTTTCTTT.

This clonotype occurred many times. The chain employs TRBV6-5 and TRBJ2-2; no definite D call. With 6 bases removed from V and 1 base from J, the gap between germline ends came to 3 bases. Germline CDR1 is MNHEY and CDR2 is SVGAGI. This CDR3 has 12 amino acids. The CDR3 here is CASRGNTGELFF. Here the CDR3 DNA reads TGTGCCAGCAGGGGGAACACCGGGGAGCTGTTTTTT.

V is TRBV12-3 or TRBV12-4 and J is TRBJ1-1, with 7 bases fitting TRBD1. The CDR3 length is 13 residues. J was trimmed by 10 bases and V by 4 bases; bases with no gene match: 9. CDR3 protein: CASSSDRQGVAFF. The DNA of the CDR3 is TGTGCCAGCAGTTCCGATCGACAGGGAGTAGCTTTCTTT.

This clonotype was observed a few times. This chain links TRBV11-2 with TRBJ2-7; a possible D gene is TRBD1 (6 bases). With 5 bases removed from V and 5 bases from J, the gap between germline ends came to 7 bases. The CDR3 totals 11 residues. Germline lookup yields CDR1 SGHAT and CDR2 FQNNGV. This chain's CDR3 is CASSRTDEQYF. CDR3 bases: TGTGCCAGCAGCCGGACAGACGAGCAGTACTTC.

This clonotype was counted at least ten times. The chain combines TRBV15 with TRBJ1-5; no clear D. CDR1 and CDR2 from the germline V gene are LNHNV and YYDKDF (reference sequence). V gave up 2 bases and J gave up 7 bases, with 12 bases separating them. The CDR3 runs 14 residues. In DNA form, the CDR3 reads TGTGCCACCAGCAGATTGGCCGGGTTCCAGCCCCAGCATTTT. The encoded protein is CATSRLAGFQPQHF.

This clonotype was counted between two and nine times. The chain is built from TRBV2 and TRBJ2-7; TRBD1 agrees at 7 bases. CDR3 length equals 16 residues. V lost 0 bases and J lost 4; bases outside the gene matches: 9. The germline V gene has CDR1 SNHLY and CDR2 FYNNEI. This chain's CDR3 is CASSEARAGGPYEQYF. The CDR3 DNA reads as TGTGCCAGCAGTGAAGCGCGGGCAGGGGGTCCGTACGAGCAGTACTTC.

This rearrangement joins TRBV4-3 to TRBJ1-3, with D possibly TRBD1 on 5 matching bases. This CDR3 comprises 16 residues. Deletions cut 4 bases from V and 0 bases from J, with 13 bases between. In germline, CDR1 is LGHNA, CDR2 YSLEER. For the CDR3, the DNA is TGCGCCAGCAGCCGCACTGGGGCAAGCTCTGGAAACACCATATATTTT. Protein: CASSRTGASSGNTIYF.

This clonotype was seen a few times. The chain employs TRBV24-1 and TRBJ2-3; the match to TRBD2 covers 14 bases. CDR1 and CDR2 from the germline V gene are KGHDR and SFDVKD. The CDR3 contains 18 residues. V dropped 3 bases and J dropped 0; count of bases not matched to a gene: 4. DNA of the CDR3: TGTGCCACCAGTGATACGGGACTAGCGGGGGTGAGCACAGATACGCAGTATTTT. It codes for CATSDTGLAGVSTDTQYF.

This clonotype has a count of ten or more. The CDR3 coding sequence is TGTGCCAGCAGCTTAGCCTCGACAGGGGGCAAGTACGAGCAGTACTTC. Its protein is CASSLASTGGKYEQYF. J is TRBJ2-7 and V is TRBV11-3, with 10 bases fitting TRBD1. Trimming cost V 1 base and J 4 bases; bases outside gene matches: 7. Germline CDR1 SGHNT, CDR2 YENEEA. This CDR3 spans 16 amino acids.

This clonotype was recorded a few times. The rearrangement joins TRBV10-2 to TRBJ2-3; 8 positions match TRBD2. The CDR3 totals 13 residues. Germline trimming cut 6 bases from V and 3 bases from J; bases unmatched to any gene: 2. In germline, CDR1 is WSHSY, CDR2 SAAADI. The CDR3 reads CASRTSETDTQYF. The CDR3 region has the DNA TGCGCCAGCAGGACTAGCGAGACAGATACGCAGTATTTT.

This clonotype was seen a few times. CDR3: CASSSRGSDTQYF. In nucleotides, the CDR3 is TGTGCCAGCAGCTCGAGGGGCTCAGATACGCAGTATTTT. The chain has TRBV7-9 and TRBJ2-3; perhaps D is TRBD1 or TRBD2 (5 bases each). CDR3 size: 13 residues. V lost 4 bases and J 4 bases, leaving 9 bases between the germline ends. CDR1 SEHNR and CDR2 FQNEAQ come from the germline V gene (reference sequence).

This clonotype was recorded many times. This sequence joins TRBV12-3 or TRBV12-4 and TRBJ2-7; TRBD1 matches 9 bases. The CDR3 length is 14 residues. The junction had 7 bases not matched to a gene; V was cut back by 10 bases and J by 0 bases. The CDR3 is CATAPTGGSYEQYF. Here the CDR3 DNA reads TGTGCCACCGCCCCGACAGGGGGCTCCTACGAGCAGTACTTC.

This rearrangement joins TRBV7-2 to TRBJ1-1; D remains ambiguous. CDR1 is SGHTA, CDR2 FQGNSA, per germline. V lost 8 bases and J lost 5, with 12 bases in between. This CDR3 comprises 12 residues. In nucleotides, the CDR3 is TGTGCCAGCCCGTGGACGGGAACTGAAGCTTTCTTT. It codes for CASPWTGTEAFF.

The chain is built from TRBV19 and TRBJ2-5; D tentatively fits TRBD1 or TRBD2 (5 bases each). This CDR3 contains 15 residues. Germline lookup yields CDR1 LNHDA and CDR2 SQIVND (reference sequence). V was pared by 5 bases and J by 4 bases, with 17 bases between. Here the CDR3 DNA reads TGTGCCAGTAGTCCCCCCACCCGGGGACCAGAGACCCAGTACTTC. Translating it yields CASSPPTRGPETQYF.

This clonotype was counted a few times. The rearrangement joins TRBV20-1 to TRBJ1-1; 10 nucleotides agree with TRBD1. The CDR3 is 16 residues long. V lost 4 bases and J lost 0; bases outside the gene matches: 8. Per germline, CDR1 DFQATT and CDR2 SNEGSKA (reference sequence). The CDR3 DNA follows: TGCAGTGCTACAATCGGGACAGGGGAGATGAACACTGAAGCTTTCTTT. Translated: CSATIGTGEMNTEAFF.

This clonotype was observed many times. The J gene is TRBJ1-6, the V gene TRBV6-4; D unresolved. Per germline, CDR1 MRHNA and CDR2 SNTAGT. Between the trimmed V and J ends, which lost 2 bases and 5 bases, there was a span of 4 bases. This CDR3 region has 13 residues. CDR3 region: CASSDRDNSPLHF. The CDR3 DNA reads as TGTGCCAGCAGTGACAGGGATAATTCACCCCTCCACTTT.

This clonotype was seen a few times. This chain links TRBV27 with TRBJ1-1; D perhaps matches TRBD1 (6 bases). Germline loops: CDR1 MNHEY, CDR2 SMNVEV (reference sequence). V lost 5 bases and J 11 bases, leaving 15 bases between the germline ends. The CDR3 length is 12 residues. The CDR3: CASSTPTGAAFF. CDR3 sequence (DNA): TGTGCCAGCAGTACCCCGACAGGAGCCGCTTTCTTT.

This clonotype was detected ten times or more. The J gene is TRBJ1-1, the V gene TRBV2; D is unclear. Trimming took off 7 bases at V and 0 bases at J, with 9 bases between the two ends. CDR1 and CDR2 (germline): SNHLY, FYNNEI. The CDR3 is 13 residues long. Here the CDR3 reads CASKPIMNTEAFF. For the CDR3, the DNA is TGTGCCAGCAAACCGATCATGAACACTGAAGCTTTCTTT.

This clonotype was seen many times. The chain uses TRBV20-1 and TRBJ2-3; no clear D. Germline CDR1 is DFQATT and CDR2 is SNEGSKA (reference sequence). This CDR3 is 13 amino acids long. V lost 6 bases and J 3 bases, leaving 13 bases between the germline ends. The CDR3 DNA is TGCAGTGCCCCGAGGACCAGGACAGATACGCAGTATTTT. As protein: CSAPRTRTDTQYF.

This chain joins TRBV4-2 and TRBJ2-1; 7 bases align to TRBD1. Germline V gene lookup returns CDR1 LGHNA and CDR2 YNFKEQ. V lost 1 base and J lost 8; bases outside the gene matches: 8. The CDR3 is 15 residues long. The DNA for the CDR3 is TGTGCCAGCAGCCAAGGACAGGGCCGATCGGATGAGCAGTTCTTC. It codes for CASSQGQGRSDEQFF.

This clonotype was detected ten times or more. This sequence joins TRBV4-2 and TRBJ1-1, with D perhaps matching TRBD1 (6 bases). The CDR3 spans 15 residues. Germline CDR1 is LGHNA and CDR2 is YNFKEQ. V gave up 0 bases and J gave up 0 bases, with 8 bases separating them. DNA for the CDR3: TGTGCCAGCAGCCAAGAGAGGGGGATGAACACTGAAGCTTTCTTT. This codes for CASSQERGMNTEAFF.

Regarding this clonotype: An end of the junction does not agree with germline; a read error may underlie this. This sequence joins TRBV20-1 and TRBJ2-1; 7 bases agree with TRBD1. The V gene's germline CDR1 is DFQATT and CDR2 SNEGSKA (reference sequence). This CDR3 spans 13 amino acids. CDR3 coding DNA: TGCAGTGCCTTGACAGGGTCCTACAATGAGCGGTTCTTC. It is translated as CSALTGSYNERFF.

The chain employs TRBV3-1 and TRBJ2-2, with D unclear. This CDR3 is built from 15 residues. V lost 5 bases, J lost 6 bases, and 16 bases lay in between. From germline, CDR1 is LGHDT and CDR2 YNNKEL (reference sequence). The CDR3 sequence: CASSSRPTGAGELFF. The CDR3 nucleotides are TGTGCCAGCAGCTCGCGACCGACTGGGGCCGGGGAGCTGTTTTTT.

The chain uses TRBV9 and TRBJ1-1; tentatively, D is TRBD1 (6 bases). This CDR3 contains 14 residues. Germline lookup yields CDR1 SGDLS and CDR2 YYNGEE. Between the trimmed V and J ends, which lost 3 bases and 1 base, there was a span of 10 bases. The chain's CDR3 is CASSGQDWNTEAFF. The CDR3 region has the DNA TGTGCCAGCAGCGGACAGGATTGGAACACTGAAGCTTTCTTT.

The rearrangement links TRBV15 to TRBJ2-3; tentatively, D is TRBD2 (5 bases). The CDR3 totals 17 residues. Trimming shortened V by 0 bases and J by 0 bases, and 13 bases separated the two germline ends. CDR1 and CDR2 (germline): LNHNV, YYDKDF (reference sequence). The CDR3 DNA follows: TGTGCCACCAGCAGAGATCGTGAGGGAGCAAGCACAGATACGCAGTATTTT. Translation: CATSRDREGASTDTQYF.

This chain uses TRBV6-5 with TRBJ2-4, with 8 nucleotides matching TRBD1. CDR1 and CDR2 (germline): MNHEY, SVGAGI. V was clipped by 6 bases and J by 6 bases; unmatched bases: 4. This CDR3 comprises 13 residues. CDR3: CASRAGGGNIQYF. The CDR3 DNA sequence: TGTGCCAGCAGGGCAGGGGGCGGAAACATTCAGTACTTC.

This clonotype was counted many times. The chain links TRBV20-1 to TRBJ1-1, with D unresolved. The V end lost 1 base, the J end lost 1 base, and 4 bases lay between the germline ends. Germline CDR1 and CDR2: DFQATT and SNEGSKA (reference sequence). This CDR3 is built from 12 residues. The CDR3 spells CSARAGNTEAFF. CDR3 in DNA: TGCAGTGCTAGAGCAGGGAACACTGAAGCTTTCTTT.